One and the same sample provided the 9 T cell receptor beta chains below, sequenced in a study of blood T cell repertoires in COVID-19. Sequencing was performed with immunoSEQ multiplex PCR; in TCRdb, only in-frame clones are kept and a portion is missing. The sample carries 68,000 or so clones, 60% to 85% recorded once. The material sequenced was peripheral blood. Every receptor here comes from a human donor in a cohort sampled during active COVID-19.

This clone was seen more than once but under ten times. This chain's CDR3 is CASSPGTGGLAKNIQYF. DNA for the CDR3: TGTGCCAGCAGCCCAGGGACGGGGGGATTAGCCAAAAACATTCAGTACTTC. The chain is built from TRBV5-4 and TRBJ2-4; TRBD2 matches 7 bases. V was clipped by 4 bases and J by 0 bases; unmatched bases: 10. Germline V gene lookup returns CDR1 SGHNT and CDR2 YYREEE (reference sequence). The CDR3 sequence is 17 residues long.

This CDR3 is CASRRQGRETQYF. CDR3 nucleotides: TGTGCCAGCAGGAGACAGGGTCGGGAGACCCAGTACTTC. V and J are TRBV6-5 and TRBJ2-5; 7 nucleotides align to TRBD1. The germline V gene has CDR1 MNHEY and CDR2 SVGAGI. The CDR3 covers 13 residues. V dropped 6 bases and J dropped 5; count of bases not matched to a gene: 6.

In DNA, the CDR3 is TGTGCCAGTAGTATTGGAAGGGGGATATGGGGGAGGGCCATGTACGCCGGGGAGCTGTTTTTT. Translating it yields CASSIGRGIWGRAMYAGELFF. The chain recombines TRBV19 with TRBJ2-2, with D possibly being TRBD2 (7 bases). CDR3 length equals 21 residues. Germline V gene sequence: CDR1 LNHDA, CDR2 SQIVND (reference sequence). V gave up 3 bases and J gave up 6 bases, with 32 bases separating them.

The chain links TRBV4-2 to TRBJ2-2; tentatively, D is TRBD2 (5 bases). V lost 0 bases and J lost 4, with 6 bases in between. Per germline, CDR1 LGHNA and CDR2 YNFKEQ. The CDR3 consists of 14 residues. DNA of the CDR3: TGTGCCAGCAGCCAAGAAAGCGGCACCGGGGAGCTGTTTTTT. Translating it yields CASSQESGTGELFF.

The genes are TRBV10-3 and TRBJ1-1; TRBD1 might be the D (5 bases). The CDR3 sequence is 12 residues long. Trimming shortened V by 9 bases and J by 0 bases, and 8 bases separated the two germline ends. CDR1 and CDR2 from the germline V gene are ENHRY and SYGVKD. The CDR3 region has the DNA TGTGCCATGGCGGGACTGAACACTGAAGCTTTCTTT. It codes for CAMAGLNTEAFF.

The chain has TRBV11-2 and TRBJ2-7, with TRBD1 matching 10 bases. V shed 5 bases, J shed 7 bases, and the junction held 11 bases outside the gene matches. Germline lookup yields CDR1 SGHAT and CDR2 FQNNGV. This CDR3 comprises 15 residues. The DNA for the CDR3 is TGTGCCAGCAGCATCGGGGACAGGGGACCTCGGGAGCAGTACTTC. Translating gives CASSIGDRGPREQYF.

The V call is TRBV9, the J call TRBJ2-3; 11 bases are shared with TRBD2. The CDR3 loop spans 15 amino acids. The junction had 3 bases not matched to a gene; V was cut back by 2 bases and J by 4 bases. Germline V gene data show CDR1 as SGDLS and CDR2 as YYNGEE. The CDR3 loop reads CASSVSGRASDTQYF. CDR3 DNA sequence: TGTGCCAGCAGCGTTAGCGGGAGGGCGTCAGATACGCAGTATTTT.

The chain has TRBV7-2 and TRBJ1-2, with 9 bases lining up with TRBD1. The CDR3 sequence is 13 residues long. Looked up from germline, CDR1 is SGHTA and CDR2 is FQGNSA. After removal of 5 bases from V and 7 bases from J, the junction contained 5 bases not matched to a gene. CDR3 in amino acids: CASSVGTGSGYTF. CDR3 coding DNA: TGTGCCAGCAGCGTTGGGACAGGGTCTGGCTACACCTTC.

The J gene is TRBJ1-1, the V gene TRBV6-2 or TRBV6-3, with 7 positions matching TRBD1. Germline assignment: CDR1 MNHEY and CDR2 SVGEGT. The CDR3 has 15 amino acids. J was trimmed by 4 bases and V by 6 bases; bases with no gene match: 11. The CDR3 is CASRPPGQRLTEAFF. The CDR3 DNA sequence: TGTGCCAGCAGGCCTCCGGGACAGAGGCTCACTGAAGCTTTCTTT.